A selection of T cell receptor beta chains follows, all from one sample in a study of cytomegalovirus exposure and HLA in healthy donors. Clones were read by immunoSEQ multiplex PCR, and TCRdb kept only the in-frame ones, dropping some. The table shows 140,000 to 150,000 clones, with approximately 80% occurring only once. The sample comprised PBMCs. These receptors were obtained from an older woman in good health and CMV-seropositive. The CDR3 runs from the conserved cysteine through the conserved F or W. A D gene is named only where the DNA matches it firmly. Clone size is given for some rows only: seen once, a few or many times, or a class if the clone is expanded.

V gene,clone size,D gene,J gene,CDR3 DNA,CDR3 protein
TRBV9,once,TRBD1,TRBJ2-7,TGTGCCAGCAGCGTAGGAGGGACAGGGGACTACGAGCAGTACTTC,CASSVGGTGDYEQYF
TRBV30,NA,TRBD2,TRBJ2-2,TGTGCCTGGAAAGTGGGTAGCGGGAGGTTGGGCACCGGGGAGCTGTTTTTT,CAWKVGSGRLGTGELFF
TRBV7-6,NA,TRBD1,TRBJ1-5,TGTGCCAGCAGCTTGGGGACAGGGGGCTACGTTCAGCCCCAGCATTTT,CASSLGTGGYVQPQHF
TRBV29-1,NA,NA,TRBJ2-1,TGCAGCGTTCGATTTACGGGAGCTTGGAATGAGCAGTTCTTC,CSVRFTGAWNEQFF
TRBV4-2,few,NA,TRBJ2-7,TGTGCCAGCAGCCAAGAAGGCGGCTACGAGCAGTACTTC,CASSQEGGYEQYF
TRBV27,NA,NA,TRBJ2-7,TGTGCCAGCAGTTTAAGGGTCGGGGACTCCTACGAGCAGTACTTC,CASSLRVGDSYEQYF
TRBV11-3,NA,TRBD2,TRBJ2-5,TGTGCCAGCAGGCCTGGGGGGGGGACGGCGAATCGGGAGACCCAGTACTTC,CASRPGGGTANRETQYF
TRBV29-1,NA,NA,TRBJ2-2,TGCAGCGTTGAAGATTTAGGGGGGAACACCGGGGAGCTGTTTTTT,CSVEDLGGNTGELFF
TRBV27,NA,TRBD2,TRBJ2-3,TGTGCCAGCGGGACTAGCGGGAGGGCCAAATTGGCCTCCGATACGCAGTATTTT,CASGTSGRAKLASDTQYF
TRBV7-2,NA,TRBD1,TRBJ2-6,TGTGCCAGTATGACAGGGGGCCTGGGGCGGCTTGGGGCCAACGTCCTGACTTTC,CASMTGGLGRLGANVLTF
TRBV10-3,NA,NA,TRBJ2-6,TGTGCCATCTTCCCGGCGGGGGCGGAAGGGGCCAACGTCCTGACTTTC,CAIFPAGAEGANVLTF
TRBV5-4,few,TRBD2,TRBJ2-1,TGTGCCAGCAGCCCGGGGTTCCCGGGACTAGCGGGAGTTAATGAGCAGTTCTTC,CASSPGFPGLAGVNEQFF
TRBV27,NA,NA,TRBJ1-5,TGTGCCAGCAGCTCCCTTCGAGGGCCCCAGCATTTT,CASSSLRGPQHF
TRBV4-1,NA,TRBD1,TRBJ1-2,TGCGCCAGCAGCCAAAACAGGGGTATGGATGGCTACACCTTC,CASSQNRGMDGYTF
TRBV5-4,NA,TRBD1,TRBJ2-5,TGTGCCAGCAGCCTAGAGGGACAGGGGCAAGAGACCCAGTACTTC,CASSLEGQGQETQYF
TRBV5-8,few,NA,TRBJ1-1,TGTGCCAGCATCTTTCTACGAGCTTTCTTT,CASIFLRAFF
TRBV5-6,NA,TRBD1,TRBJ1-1,TGTGCCAGCAGCTACACCGGACAGGGAGGCACTGAAGCTTTCTTT,CASSYTGQGGTEAFF
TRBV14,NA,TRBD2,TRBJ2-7,TGTGCCAGCAGCCAAGAGAGCGGGATTTCCTACGAGCAGTACTTC,CASSQESGISYEQYF
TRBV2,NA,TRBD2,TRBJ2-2,TGTGCCAGCAGACAACTAGCGGGAGCGGGCGGGGAGCTGTTTTTT,CASRQLAGAGGELFF
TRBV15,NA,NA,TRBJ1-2,TGTGCCACCAGCATCACAGGGAGTGGTGGCTACACCTTC,CATSITGSGGYTF
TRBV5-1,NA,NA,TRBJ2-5,TGCGCCAGCAGCTTGGCTGGGGAGCAGTACTTC,CASSLAGEQYF
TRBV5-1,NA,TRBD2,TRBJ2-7,TGCGCCAGCAGCCCAGGACTAGCCTACGAGCAGTACTTC,CASSPGLAYEQYF
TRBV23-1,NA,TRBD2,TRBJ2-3,TGCGCCAGCAGTCAAACCCTTCCGCTGACTAGCGGGAGACGGACGCAGTATTTT,CASSQTLPLTSGRRTQYF
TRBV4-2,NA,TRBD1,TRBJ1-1,TGTGCCAGCAGCCAAGTGGACAGGGCAGCGACTGAAGCTTTCTTT,CASSQVDRAATEAFF
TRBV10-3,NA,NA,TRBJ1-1,TGTGCCATCAGTGAGTCGATGGGGGGAGCTGAAGCTTTCTTT,CAISESMGGAEAFF
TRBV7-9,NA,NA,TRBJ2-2,TGTGCCAGCAGCCCTGATCGGAGAGGGAACACCGGGGAGCTGTTTTTT,CASSPDRRGNTGELFF
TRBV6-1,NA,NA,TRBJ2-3,TGTGCCAGCAGTGTGGGCAGGGGGGCCTTCACAGATACGCAGTATTTT,CASSVGRGAFTDTQYF
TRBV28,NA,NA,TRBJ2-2,TGTGCCAGCAGTTCTCCGCCAGGGGCCCCGGGGACCGGGGAGCTGTTTTTT,CASSSPPGAPGTGELFF
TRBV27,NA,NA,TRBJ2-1,TGTGCCAGCAGTTTAGAGCGCCAGAGCTCCTACAATGAGCAGTTCTTC,CASSLERQSSYNEQFF
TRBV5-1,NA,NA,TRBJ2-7,TGCGCCAGCAGCGACACCTCCTACGAGCAGTACTTC,CASSDTSYEQYF
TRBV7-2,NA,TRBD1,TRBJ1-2,TGTGCCAGCAGCGCGAGGACAGGCCTTTCGTATGGCTACACCTTC,CASSARTGLSYGYTF
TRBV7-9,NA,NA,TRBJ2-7,TGTGCCACCTCAGGGGTGAGCTCCTACGAGCAGTACTTC,CATSGVSSYEQYF
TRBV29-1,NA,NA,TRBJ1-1,TGCAGCGTTGGGGCCGAGAACACTGAAGCTTTCTTT,CSVGAENTEAFF
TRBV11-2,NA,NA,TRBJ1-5,TGTGCCAGCAGCTTACAAGCAGGTCAGCCCCAGCATTTT,CASSLQAGQPQHF
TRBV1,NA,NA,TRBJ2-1,TGCACCAGCAGACATGTGAGGGTTCCCTACAATGAGCAGTTCTTC,CTSRHVRVPYNEQFF
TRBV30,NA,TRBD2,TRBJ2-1,TGTGCCTGGAGCCTGGGACTAGCGGGAGGACGATACAATGAGCAGTTCTTC,CAWSLGLAGGRYNEQFF
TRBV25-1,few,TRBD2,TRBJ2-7,TGTGCCAGCGCTAGCGGGCCGGAGGGATCCTACGAGCAGTACTTC,CASASGPEGSYEQYF
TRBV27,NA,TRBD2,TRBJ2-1,TGTGCCAGCAAAAGCGGGAGAGGGCGGGGGCCGGACGACCGCAATGAGCAGTTCTTC,CASKSGRGRGPDDRNEQFF
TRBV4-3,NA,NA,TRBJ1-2,TGCGCCAGCAGCCAAGAGCTGGGGGCGAGGCCCTACACCTTC,CASSQELGARPYTF
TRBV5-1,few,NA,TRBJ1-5,TGCGCCAGCAGCTTGGTCGGAGATCCCAATCAGCCCCAGCATTTT,CASSLVGDPNQPQHF
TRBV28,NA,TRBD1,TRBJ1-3,TGTGCCAGCAGTACGACAGGGGGCTTAAGAGGAAACACCATATATTTT,CASSTTGGLRGNTIYF
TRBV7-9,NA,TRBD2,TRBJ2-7,TGTGCCAGCAGCGCTCCATCAGATCGGGAGGGGGTCTACGAGCAGTACTTC,CASSAPSDREGVYEQYF
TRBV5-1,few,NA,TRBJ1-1,TGCGCCAGCAGCGACCAGGGTCGGAACACTGAAGCTTTCTTT,CASSDQGRNTEAFF
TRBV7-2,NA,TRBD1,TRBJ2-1,TGTGCCAGCAGCTTAGAGCAGGGGACAGTCAATGAGCAGTTCTTC,CASSLEQGTVNEQFF
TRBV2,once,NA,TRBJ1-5,TGTGCCAGCAGTGAGTACAGGGTGGCTCAGCCCCAGCATTTT,CASSEYRVAQPQHF
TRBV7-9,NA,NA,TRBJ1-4,TGTGCCAGCAGTGACTACGGGTATAATGAAAAACTGTTTTTT,CASSDYGYNEKLFF
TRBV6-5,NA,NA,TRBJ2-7,TGTGCCACGGCAGGTCTCTCCTTTTCCTACGAGCAGTACTTC,CATAGLSFSYEQYF
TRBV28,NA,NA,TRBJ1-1,TGTGCCAGCAGTAAAGTCAACCGGGTGGAAGCTTTCTTT,CASSKVNRVEAFF
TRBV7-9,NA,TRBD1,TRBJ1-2,TGTGCCAGCAGCAATGCAGGGGGTGGCTACACCTTC,CASSNAGGGYTF
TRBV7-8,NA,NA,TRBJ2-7,TGTGCCAGCAGCTTAGCCCCCACCTACGAGCAGTACTTC,CASSLAPTYEQYF
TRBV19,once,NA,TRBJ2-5,TGTGCCAGTAGTTATCGAGAGACCCAGTACTTC,CASSYRETQYF
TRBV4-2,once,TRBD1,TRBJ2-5,TGTGCCAGCAGCCCCCCGGCAGGGGGCGTAGAGACCCAGTACTTC,CASSPPAGGVETQYF
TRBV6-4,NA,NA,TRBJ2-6,TGTGCCAGCAGTCCCACGGGGGTGAGGGGGGCCAACGTCCTGACTTTC,CASSPTGVRGANVLTF